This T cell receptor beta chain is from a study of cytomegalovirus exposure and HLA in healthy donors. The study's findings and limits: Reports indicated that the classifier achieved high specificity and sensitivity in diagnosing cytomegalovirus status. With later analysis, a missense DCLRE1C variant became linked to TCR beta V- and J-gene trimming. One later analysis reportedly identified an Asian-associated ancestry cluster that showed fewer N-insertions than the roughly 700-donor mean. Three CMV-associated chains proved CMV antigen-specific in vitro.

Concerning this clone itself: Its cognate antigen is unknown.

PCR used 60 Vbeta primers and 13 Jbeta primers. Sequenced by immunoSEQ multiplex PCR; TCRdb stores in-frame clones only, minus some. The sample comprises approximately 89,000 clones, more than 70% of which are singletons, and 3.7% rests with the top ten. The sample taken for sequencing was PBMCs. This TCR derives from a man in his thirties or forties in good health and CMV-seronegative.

CDR3 residues: CAWSSGGGGTDTQYF. As DNA, the CDR3 is TGTGCCTGGAGTTCAGGGGGCGGCGGCACAGATACGCAGTATTTT. This chain uses TRBV30 with TRBJ2-3, with 8 bases fitting TRBD1. The germline V gene encodes CDR1 GTSNPN and CDR2 SVGIG (reference sequence). V dropped 2 bases and J dropped 1; count of bases not matched to a gene: 5. The CDR3 sequence is 15 residues long.